Below, 7 T cell receptor beta chains from the same sample are listed, as sequenced in a study of blood T cells in healthy people across ages. Then a second PCR, running roughly 6 to 11 cycles, was carried out with a sample-barcoded 5' primer and a J-beta primer mix. TCRdb redid the calling of the 5' RACE reads with MiXCR, one entry per CDR3 protein. This repertoire shows about 670,000 distinct CDR3 sequences, 45% to 60% found once; its top ten account for about 13%. The sample consisted of blood. The receptor set was obtained from a woman of 80 years or more in good health.

This clonotype was seen a handful of times. The chain carries TRBV20-1 and TRBJ1-5; tentative D call: TRBD1 (6 bases). The CDR3 is made up of 14 amino acids. CDR1 DFQATT and CDR2 SNEGSKA come from the germline V gene (reference sequence). V lost 6 bases to trimming and J lost 1 base, with 13 bases between them. The CDR3 sequence is CSANRGLSNQPQHF. CDR3 DNA sequence: TGCAGTGCCAATCGGGGGCTGAGCAATCAGCCCCAGCATTTT.

This clonotype showed up just a few times. V and J are TRBV28 and TRBJ2-2, with D perhaps matching TRBD2 (6 bases). The CDR3 spans 16 residues. Germline-derived CDR1 and CDR2 are MDHEN and SYDVKM. Trimming pared 6 bases from V and 2 bases from J, leaving 16 bases between. The CDR3 is CASSGISGLNTGELFF. In nucleotides, the CDR3 is TGTGCCAGCAGCGGAATTTCGGGACTCAACACCGGGGAGCTGTTTTTT.

This clonotype appeared a few times. This chain's CDR3 is CASSVGWERSSYNEQFF. The CDR3 DNA sequence: TGTGCCAGCAGCGTAGGATGGGAACGGAGCTCCTACAATGAGCAGTTCTTC. This chain links TRBV9 with TRBJ2-1; D remains ambiguous. The CDR3 totals 17 residues. Germline loops: CDR1 SGDLS, CDR2 YYNGEE. V was shortened by 0 bases and J by 0 bases, with 13 bases between the two germline ends.

This clonotype was recorded many times. The rearrangement links TRBV24-1 to TRBJ1-2; D remains ambiguous. CDR1 and CDR2 (germline): KGHDR, SFDVKD. V lost 4 bases and J lost 5, with 7 bases in between. This CDR3 region has 12 residues. The CDR3 nucleotides read TGTGCCACCAGTGACGCTATTTATGGCTACACCTTC. Translation gives CATSDAIYGYTF.

The chain is built from TRBV27 and TRBJ2-5, with D possibly being TRBD1 or TRBD2 (6 bases each). This CDR3 is 15 amino acids long. V gave up 6 bases and J gave up 5 bases, with 19 bases separating them. The germline V gene has CDR1 MNHEY and CDR2 SMNVEV (reference sequence). DNA of the CDR3: TGTGCCAGCAGCCCACCCTTTACAGGGAGGGAGACCCAGTACTTC. Its translation: CASSPPFTGRETQYF.

CDR3 residues: CASTSITDTQYF. CDR3 DNA sequence: TGTGCCAGCACCAGCATCACAGATACGCAGTATTTT. This sequence joins TRBV7-9 and TRBJ2-3; unclear D gene. Trimming took 7 bases from V and 2 from J, leaving 7 bases between them. The CDR3 contains 12 residues. Looked up from germline, CDR1 is SEHNR and CDR2 is FQNEAQ (reference sequence).

Ten or more counts support this clonotype. The chain carries TRBV7-3 and TRBJ2-1, with D unresolved. CDR1 is SGHTA, CDR2 FQGTGA, per germline. Trimming removed 5 bases from V and 0 bases from J, with 11 bases in between. The CDR3 runs 15 residues. The CDR3 loop reads CASSQLRSSYNEQFF. In DNA form, the CDR3 reads TGTGCCAGCAGCCAACTCAGAAGCTCCTACAATGAGCAGTTCTTC.